This T cell receptor beta chain was profiled in a study of blood T cell repertoires in COVID-19. Germline CDR1 reads SNHLY; CDR2 reads FYNNEI. V was pared by 6 bases and J by 2 bases, with 8 bases between. This CDR3 comprises 12 residues. Measured with immunoSEQ multiplex PCR; TCRdb has only the in-frame clones, and not every one. The sample includes hundreds of thousands of clones, 83% of them seen just once. The specimen was peripheral blood. This rearrangement joins TRBV2 to TRBJ2-7; the D gene is possibly TRBD1 (5 bases). The source of this sequence is a woman aged 40 to 50 with active or convalescent COVID-19. The CDR3, as DNA: TGTGCCAGCAGGGCAGGGACCTACGAGCAGTACTTC. Protein: CASRAGTYEQYF.